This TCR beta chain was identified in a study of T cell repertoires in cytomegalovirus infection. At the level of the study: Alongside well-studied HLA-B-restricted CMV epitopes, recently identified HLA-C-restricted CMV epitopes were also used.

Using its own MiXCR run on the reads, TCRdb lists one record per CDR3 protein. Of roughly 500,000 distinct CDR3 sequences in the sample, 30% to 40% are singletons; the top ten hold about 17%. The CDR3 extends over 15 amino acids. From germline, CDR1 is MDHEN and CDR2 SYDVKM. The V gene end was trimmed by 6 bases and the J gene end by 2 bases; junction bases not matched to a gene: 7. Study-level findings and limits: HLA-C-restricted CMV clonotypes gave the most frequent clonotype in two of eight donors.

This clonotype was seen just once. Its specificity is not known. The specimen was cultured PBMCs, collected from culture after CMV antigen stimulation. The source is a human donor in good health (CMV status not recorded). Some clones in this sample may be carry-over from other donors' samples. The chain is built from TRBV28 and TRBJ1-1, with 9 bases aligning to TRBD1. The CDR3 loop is CASSFSGQGNTEAFF. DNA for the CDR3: TGTGCCAGCAGCTTTTCGGGACAGGGCAACACTGAAGCTTTCTTT.